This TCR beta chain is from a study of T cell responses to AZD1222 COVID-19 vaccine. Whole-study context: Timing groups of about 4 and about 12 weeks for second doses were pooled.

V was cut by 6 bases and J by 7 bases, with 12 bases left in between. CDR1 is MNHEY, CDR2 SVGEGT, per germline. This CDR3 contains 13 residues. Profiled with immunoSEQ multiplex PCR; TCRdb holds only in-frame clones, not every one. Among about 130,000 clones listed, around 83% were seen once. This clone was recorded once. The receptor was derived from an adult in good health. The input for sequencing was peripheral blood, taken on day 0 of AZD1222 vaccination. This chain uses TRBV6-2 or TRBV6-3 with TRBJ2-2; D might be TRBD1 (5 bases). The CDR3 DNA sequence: TGTGCCAGCAGCCGAGACAGAATCGGGGAGCTGTTTTTT. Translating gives CASSRDRIGELFF.